These 15 T cell receptor beta chains were all obtained from the same sample, sequenced in a study of patients and donors after allogeneic stem cell transplantation. TCRdb processed the RT-PCR reads anew with MiXCR; each CDR3 protein has one entry. The sample holds under 30,000 distinct CDR3 sequences, over 7% seen once. The sample was blood, either unsorted or a sorted T cell fraction (not recorded which). The receptors here all came from a human donor who was either an allogeneic HSCT recipient or a stem cell or donor lymphocyte infusion donor (not recorded which). It is not recorded whose cells these are; they may come from a transplant donor.

This clonotype showed up many times. The CDR3 spells CAVQGNLNYGYTF. In DNA form, the CDR3 reads TGTGCTGTTCAGGGGAACCTCAACTATGGCTACACCTTC. The chain couples TRBV19 to TRBJ1-2, with a tentative D call TRBD1 (6 bases). CDR1 LNHDA and CDR2 SQIVND come from the germline V gene (reference sequence). The CDR3 runs 13 residues. The variable domain in full, completed from reference TRBV19 and TRBJ1-2, reads DGGITQSPKYLFRKEGQNVTLSCEQNLNHDAMYWYRQDPGQGLRLIYYSQIVNDFQKGDIAEGYSVSREKKESFPLTVTSAQKNPTAFYLCAVQGNLNYGYTFGSGTRLTVV.

This sequence joins TRBV5-4 and TRBJ1-1; weak D call: TRBD1 (6 bases). V lost 0 bases and J 0 bases, leaving 9 bases between the germline ends. The germline CDR1 and CDR2 sequences are SGHNT and YYREEE (reference sequence). CDR3 length: 15 amino acids. The CDR3 nucleotides read TGTGCCAGCAGCTTGGAAGGGGGGATGAACACTGAAGCTTTCTTT. Translating gives CASSLEGGMNTEAFF.

This clonotype was counted a few times. The rearrangement uses TRBV19 and TRBJ2-1, with TRBD2 identical over 13 bases. The CDR3 spans 17 residues. Looked up from germline, CDR1 is LNHDA and CDR2 is SQIVND (reference sequence). The V and J ends lost 3 bases and 3 bases, in that order; junction bases with no gene match: 5. In DNA form, the CDR3 reads TGTGCCAGTAGTATCAGACTAGCGGGAGGATTCTACAATGAGCAGTTCTTC. This translates into CASSIRLAGGFYNEQFF.

This clonotype was seen many times. The CDR3 bases are TGCGCCAGCAGCCCACCCGCCAGCAGGGGACAAGCTTTCTTT. Its protein is CASSPPASRGQAFF. V gene TRBV5-1 combines with J gene TRBJ1-1; the D gene is possibly TRBD1 (6 bases). The CDR3 has 14 amino acids. In germline, CDR1 is SGHRS, CDR2 YFSETQ. Trimming stripped 4 bases from V and 9 bases from J, with 19 bases between.

This clonotype was recorded many times. J is TRBJ1-6 and V is TRBV27; tentative D call: TRBD1 (6 bases). V was shortened by 3 bases and J by 7 bases, with 13 bases between the two germline ends. Germline values: CDR1 MNHEY, CDR2 SMNVEV (reference sequence). The CDR3 runs to 15 residues. CDR3 sequence reads: CASSLGGRMNSPLHF. DNA of the CDR3: TGTGCCAGCAGTTTGGGGGGCAGGATGAATTCACCCCTCCACTTT.

This clonotype was counted a few times. The chain recombines TRBV5-4 with TRBJ2-7, with D maybe TRBD1 (6 bases). This CDR3 is built from 14 residues. The V gene's germline CDR1 is SGHNT and CDR2 YYREEE (reference sequence). Trimming took off 2 bases at V and 3 bases at J, with 12 bases between the two ends. CDR3 loop: CASSFNREDYEQYF. DNA of the CDR3: TGTGCCAGCAGCTTTAACAGGGAAGACTACGAGCAGTACTTC. The full variable domain, rest sourced from reference TRBV5-4 and TRBJ2-7, is ETGVTQSPTHLIKTRGQQVTLRCSSQSGHNTVSWYQQALGQGPQFIFQYYREEENGRGNFPPRFSGLQFPNYSSELNVNALELDDSALYLCASSFNREDYEQYFGPGTRLTVT.

This clonotype was counted ten times or more. This chain uses TRBV7-9 with TRBJ2-1; possible D gene TRBD2, 5 bases. The CDR3 consists of 15 residues. Germline-derived CDR1 and CDR2 are SEHNR and FQNEAQ (reference sequence). Trimming left V 7 bases short and J 0 bases short, with 13 bases between. The CDR3 DNA reads TGTGCCAGCACCCTTAGCGAGTTCTCCTACAATGAGCAGTTCTTC. Amino acid sequence: CASTLSEFSYNEQFF.

The chain carries TRBV3-1 and TRBJ2-7; TRBD2 agrees at 9 bases. The ends lost 4 bases at V and 7 bases at J; junction bases unmatched: 2. This CDR3 has 12 amino acids. Per the germline V gene, CDR1 is LGHDT and CDR2 is YNNKEL (reference sequence). The CDR3, as DNA: TGTGCCAGCAGCCCGCTAGCGGGGGAGCAGTACTTC. This encodes CASSPLAGEQYF.

The chain employs TRBV7-9 and TRBJ1-1; D gene uncertain. V lost 6 bases, J lost 0 bases, and 14 bases lay in between. Per the germline V gene, CDR1 is SEHNR and CDR2 is FQNEAQ (reference sequence). The CDR3 runs to 15 residues. CDR3 coding DNA: TGTGCCAGCAGGTGGGAAAGGCAGATGAACACTGAAGCTTTCTTT. This sequence encodes CASRWERQMNTEAFF.

This clonotype was seen at least ten times. CDR3 sequence: CASSFPQRDNEQFF. As DNA, the CDR3 is TGCGCCAGCAGCTTCCCCCAGCGAGACAATGAGCAGTTCTTC. The chain employs TRBV5-1 and TRBJ2-1; no definite D call. From germline, CDR1 is SGHRS and CDR2 YFSETQ. Trimming took 2 bases from V and 5 from J, leaving 11 bases between them. The CDR3 consists of 14 residues. Full variable domain (rest looked up from reference TRBV5-1 and TRBJ2-1): KAGVTQTPRYLIKTRGQQVTLSCSPISGHRSVSWYQQTPGQGLQFLFEYFSETQRNKGNFPGRFSGRQFSNSRSEMNVSTLELGDSALYLCASSFPQRDNEQFFGPGTRLTVL.

Note on this clonotype: Lacking the conserved final phenylalanine or tryptophan, this CDR3 likely reflects a read error. The chain uses TRBV10-1 and TRBJ1-1, with 7 bases lining up with TRBD1. This CDR3 comprises 14 residues. Trimming removed 5 bases from V and 1 base from J; junction bases left unmatched: 4. Germline V gene sequence: CDR1 WNHNN, CDR2 SYGVQD (reference sequence). The CDR3 sequence is CASSPGTENTEAFL. CDR3 sequence (DNA): TGCGCCAGCAGTCCCGGGACAGAGAACACTGAAGCTTTCCTT.

There are many counts of this clonotype. This chain links TRBV6-1 with TRBJ2-7; D ambiguous. From germline, CDR1 is MNHNS and CDR2 SASEGT. V was shortened by 0 bases and J by 9 bases, with 9 bases between the two germline ends. This CDR3 spans 12 amino acids. The CDR3 spells CASSEATMGQYF. The CDR3 DNA is TGTGCCAGCAGTGAAGCAACCATGGGGCAGTACTTC.

This clonotype has only a few counts. The V call is TRBV2, the J call TRBJ2-2; D tentatively reads TRBD1 or TRBD2 (5 bases each). CDR1 is SNHLY, CDR2 FYNNEI, per germline. This CDR3 has 16 residues. V dropped 5 bases and J dropped 1 base, with 14 bases sitting between them. Written as DNA, the CDR3 is TGTGCCAGCAGTTACGATCGGGGCGGGAACACCGGGGAGCTGTTTTTT. Amino acid sequence: CASSYDRGGNTGELFF.

Ten or more counts support this clonotype. The chain carries TRBV5-1 and TRBJ2-7; 9 bases align to TRBD1. The V gene end was trimmed by 0 bases and the J gene end by 5 bases; junction bases not matched to a gene: 6. The CDR3 consists of 15 residues. CDR1 and CDR2 (germline): SGHRS, YFSETQ. CDR3 region: CASSLEGTGFHEQYF. The CDR3 DNA reads as TGCGCCAGCAGCTTGGAGGGGACAGGGTTCCACGAGCAGTACTTC.

This clonotype was seen ten or more times. The chain recombines TRBV4-1 with TRBJ2-7; 9 positions agree with TRBD1. The CDR3 contains 14 residues. CDR1 and CDR2 (germline): MGHRA, YSYEKL. The trim removed 5 bases at V and 5 bases at J, leaving 7 bases unmatched. This CDR3 reads CASSFGTGLDEQYF. The CDR3 nucleotides read TGCGCCAGCAGCTTCGGGACAGGGCTCGACGAGCAGTACTTC.